This T cell receptor beta chain was documented in a study of cytomegalovirus exposure and HLA in healthy donors. Germline CDR1 and CDR2: SGHRS and YFSETQ. V gave up 4 bases and J gave up 0 bases, with 12 bases separating them. The CDR3 runs to 15 residues. Details on this clone: Antigen: not known.

Sequenced by immunoSEQ multiplex PCR; TCRdb stores in-frame clones only, minus some. In the table there are 200,000 to 250,000 clones, approximately 80% of which are singletons. Points from the study as a whole: Most TCR sequences were uncommon, yet certain public TCRs appeared in many donors.

The sequence derives from a woman aged 25 to 39 in good health and CMV-seropositive. This chain uses TRBV5-1 with TRBJ2-3, with D possibly TRBD1 on 5 matching bases. Sequenced sample: PBMCs. In DNA, the CDR3 is TGCGCCAGCAGCCCCGACAGTGGAAGCACAGATACGCAGTATTTT. Amino acids: CASSPDSGSTDTQYF.